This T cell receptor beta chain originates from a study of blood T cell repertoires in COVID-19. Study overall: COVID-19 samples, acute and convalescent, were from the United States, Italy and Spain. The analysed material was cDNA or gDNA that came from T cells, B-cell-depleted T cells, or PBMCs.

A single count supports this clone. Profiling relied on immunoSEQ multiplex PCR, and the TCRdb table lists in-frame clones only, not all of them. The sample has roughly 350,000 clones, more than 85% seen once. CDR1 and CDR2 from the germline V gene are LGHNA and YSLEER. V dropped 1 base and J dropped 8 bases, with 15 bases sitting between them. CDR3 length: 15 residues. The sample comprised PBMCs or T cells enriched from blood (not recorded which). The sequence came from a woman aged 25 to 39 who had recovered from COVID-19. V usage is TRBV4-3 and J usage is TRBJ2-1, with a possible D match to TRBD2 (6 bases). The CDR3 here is CASSQAPGSIYEQFF. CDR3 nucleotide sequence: TGCGCCAGCAGCCAAGCCCCCGGGAGTATCTATGAGCAGTTCTTC.